The next 17 T cell receptor beta chains were all read from a single sample in a study of monozygotic twins with inflammatory bowel disease. TCRdb re-called the 5' RACE reads; one entry per CDR3 protein, DNA not given. The sample holds just over 300,000 distinct CDR3 sequences. Sequenced sample: blood. The receptors here all came from a human donor with ulcerative colitis or Crohn's disease, or a healthy co-twin of an affected twin (not recorded which).

The chain carries TRBV20-1 and TRBJ2-3; TCRdb proposes TRBD2, but this gene call is untestable without DNA. The CDR3 extends over 16 amino acids. From germline, CDR1 is DFQATT and CDR2 SNEGSKA (reference sequence). This CDR3 is CSASPRLAGGPDTQYF.

The genes are TRBV18 and TRBJ1-1. The CDR3 has 17 amino acids. Germline V gene data show CDR1 as KGHSH and CDR2 as LQKENI. The CDR3 sequence: CASSPLQQDLSNTEAFF.

V is TRBV7-8 and J is TRBJ2-7. The germline V gene encodes CDR1 SGHVS and CDR2 FQNEAQ. This CDR3 region has 15 residues. The CDR3 region is CASSLGRTRGYEQYF. Looking up the rest from reference TRBV7-8 and TRBJ2-7 gives the full variable domain: GAGVSQSPRYKVAKRGQDVALRCDPISGHVSLFWYQQALGQGPEFLTYFQNEAQLDKSGLPSDRFFAERPEGSVSTLKIQRTQQEDSAVYLCASSLGRTRGYEQYFGPGTRLTVT.

The chain is built from TRBV10-1 and TRBJ1-6; TCRdb indicates TRBD1, and absent DNA this call remains unverified. The CDR3 covers 14 residues. Germline loops: CDR1 WNHNN, CDR2 SYGVQD (reference sequence). The CDR3 loop is CASSDRAGNSPLHF.

The rearrangement uses TRBV20-1 and TRBJ1-1. This CDR3 spans 13 amino acids. The germline V gene encodes CDR1 DFQATT and CDR2 SNEGSKA (reference sequence). CDR3 residues: CSAYGALREKAFF.

The chain employs TRBV12-3 or TRBV12-4 and TRBJ2-7; TCRdb picks TRBD1, but there is no DNA to check that call. This CDR3 is 15 amino acids long. The CDR3 loop reads CASSLRDKNSYEQYF.

The CDR3: CASSQVSGINTGELFF. The gene calls are TRBV3-1 and TRBJ2-2; TCRdb indicates TRBD2, and absent DNA this call remains unverified. The CDR3 is 16 amino acids. The germline CDR1 and CDR2 sequences are LGHDT and YNNKEL (reference sequence).

The chain joins TRBV28 to TRBJ2-2; TCRdb's D gene call, TRBD2, goes unchecked for lack of DNA. The CDR3 runs 16 residues. The germline V gene has CDR1 MDHEN and CDR2 SYDVKM. The CDR3: CASSTRLAGGTGELFF. The variable domain in full, completed from reference TRBV28 and TRBJ2-2, reads DVKVTQSSRYLVKRTGEKVFLECVQDMDHENMFWYRQDPGLGLRLIYFSYDVKMKEKGDIPEGYSVSREKKERFSLILESASTNQTSMYLCASSTRLAGGTGELFFGEGSRLTVL.

The J gene is TRBJ1-2, the V gene TRBV5-1; checking the TCRdb D call of TRBD1 is not possible without DNA. CDR3 length: 18 amino acids. The germline gives CDR1 SGHRS, CDR2 YFSETQ. CDR3: CASSLRAREPGQGFGYTF. Full variable domain (rest looked up from reference TRBV5-1 and TRBJ1-2): KAGVTQTPRYLIKTRGQQVTLSCSPISGHRSVSWYQQTPGQGLQFLFEYFSETQRNKGNFPGRFSGRQFSNSRSEMNVSTLELGDSALYLCASSLRAREPGQGFGYTFGSGTRLTVV.

The V call is TRBV19, the J call TRBJ2-5. Germline V gene lookup returns CDR1 LNHDA and CDR2 SQIVND (reference sequence). There are 15 residues in the CDR3. The CDR3 sequence: CASSQSHTPQETQYF.

The J gene is TRBJ2-7, the V gene TRBV5-1; TCRdb returns TRBD1, unconfirmable since there is no DNA. The CDR3 consists of 16 residues. CDR1 SGHRS and CDR2 YFSETQ come from the germline V gene. This CDR3 is CASSLASGQLGYEQYF.

The CDR3 sequence is CASSFRGSTDTQYF. The V gene is TRBV7-3, the J gene TRBJ2-3; the TCRdb D gene call, TRBD1, has no DNA to confirm it. The CDR3 spans 14 residues. Germline CDR1 SGHTA, CDR2 FQGTGA.

This chain joins TRBV18 and TRBJ1-1; as DNA is missing, the TRBD1 call by TCRdb cannot be tested. This CDR3 comprises 17 residues. The germline V gene encodes CDR1 KGHSH and CDR2 LQKENI. This CDR3 is CASSHRDRGGSNTEAFF.

CDR3 residues: CASGLGQPQHF. V usage is TRBV7-9 and J usage is TRBJ1-5. CDR1 is SEHNR, CDR2 FQNEAQ, per germline (reference sequence). The CDR3 sequence is 11 residues long.

The V call is TRBV4-3, the J call TRBJ2-7; TCRdb's assignment of TRBD1 cannot be checked, as there is no DNA. Per the germline V gene, CDR1 is LGHNA and CDR2 is YSLEER. The length of the CDR3 is 15 residues. CDR3 sequence reads: CASSQASGRTYEQYF.

This chain connects TRBV24-1 to TRBJ2-3; the D call of TRBD1 rests on TCRdb alone, since no DNA is present to check it. The germline V gene has CDR1 KGHDR and CDR2 SFDVKD. The CDR3 consists of 14 residues. CDR3 protein: CATSDQNMGDTQYF.

This rearrangement joins TRBV7-3 to TRBJ2-1; TCRdb's assignment of TRBD1 cannot be checked, as there is no DNA. The CDR3 consists of 11 residues. Germline CDR1 is SGHTA and CDR2 is FQGTGA. The CDR3 loop reads CASPPDNEQFF.